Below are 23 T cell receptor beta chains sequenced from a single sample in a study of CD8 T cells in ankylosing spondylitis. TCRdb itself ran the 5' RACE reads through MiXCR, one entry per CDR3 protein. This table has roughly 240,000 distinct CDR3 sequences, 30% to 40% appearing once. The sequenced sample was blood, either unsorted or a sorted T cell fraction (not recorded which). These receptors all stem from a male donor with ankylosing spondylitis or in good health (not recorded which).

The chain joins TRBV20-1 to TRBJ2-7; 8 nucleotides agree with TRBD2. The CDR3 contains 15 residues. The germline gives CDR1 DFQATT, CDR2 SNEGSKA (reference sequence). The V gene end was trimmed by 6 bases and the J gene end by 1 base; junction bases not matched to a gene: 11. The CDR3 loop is CSAQLPSGQSYEQYF. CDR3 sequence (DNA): TGCAGTGCCCAACTCCCTAGCGGGCAATCCTACGAGCAGTACTTC.

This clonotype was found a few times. The CDR3 reads CASSLMPYEQYF. CDR3 DNA: TGTGCCAGCAGTTTAATGCCCTACGAGCAGTACTTC. The chain has TRBV12-3 or TRBV12-4 and TRBJ2-7; D remains unclear. The CDR3 has 12 amino acids. V dropped 2 bases and J dropped 2 bases, with 4 bases sitting between them.

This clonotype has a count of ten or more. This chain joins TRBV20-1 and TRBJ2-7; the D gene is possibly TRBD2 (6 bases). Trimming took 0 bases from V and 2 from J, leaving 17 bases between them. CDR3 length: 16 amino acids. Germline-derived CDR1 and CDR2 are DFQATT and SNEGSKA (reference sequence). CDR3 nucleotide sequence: TGCAGTGCTAGAGAATTGGCGGGGCACAGACCCTACGAGCAGTACTTC. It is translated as CSARELAGHRPYEQYF.

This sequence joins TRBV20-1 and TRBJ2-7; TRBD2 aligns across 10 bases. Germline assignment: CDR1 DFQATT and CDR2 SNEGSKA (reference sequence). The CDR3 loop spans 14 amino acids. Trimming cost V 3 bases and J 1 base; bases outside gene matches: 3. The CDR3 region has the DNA TGCAGTGCTAGTCGGACTAGCGGATCCTACGAGCAGTACTTC. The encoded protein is CSASRTSGSYEQYF.

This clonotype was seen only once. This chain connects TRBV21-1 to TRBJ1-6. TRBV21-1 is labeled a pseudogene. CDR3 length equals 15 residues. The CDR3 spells CASPNLSSYNSPLHF. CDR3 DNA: TGTGCCAGCCCAAACTTGAGCTCCTATAATTCACCCCTCCACTTT.

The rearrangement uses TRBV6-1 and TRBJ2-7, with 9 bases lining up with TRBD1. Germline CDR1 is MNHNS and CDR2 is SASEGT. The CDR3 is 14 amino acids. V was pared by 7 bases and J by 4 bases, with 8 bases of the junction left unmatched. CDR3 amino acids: CASTPGTGRYEQYF. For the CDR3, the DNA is TGTGCCAGCACCCCTGGGACAGGGAGGTACGAGCAGTACTTC.

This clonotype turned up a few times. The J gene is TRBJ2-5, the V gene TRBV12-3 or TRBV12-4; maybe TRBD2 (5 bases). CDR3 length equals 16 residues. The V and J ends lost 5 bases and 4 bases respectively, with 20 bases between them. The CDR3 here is CASSVGRSARGETQYF. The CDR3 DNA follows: TGTGCCAGCAGTGTAGGTAGAAGCGCTCGGGGAGAGACCCAGTACTTC.

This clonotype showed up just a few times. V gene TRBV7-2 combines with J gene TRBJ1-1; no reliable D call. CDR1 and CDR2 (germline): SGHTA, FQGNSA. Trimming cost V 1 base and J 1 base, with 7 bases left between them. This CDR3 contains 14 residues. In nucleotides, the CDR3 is TGTGCCAGCAGCTTAGGTTACAGGAACACTGAAGCTTTCTTT. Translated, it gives CASSLGYRNTEAFF.

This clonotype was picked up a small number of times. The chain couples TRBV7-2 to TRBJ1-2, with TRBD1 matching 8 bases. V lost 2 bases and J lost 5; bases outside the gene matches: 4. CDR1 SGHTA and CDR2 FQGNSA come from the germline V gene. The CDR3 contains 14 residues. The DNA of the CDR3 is TGTGCCAGCAGCTTATCCAGGGGGCGTTATGGCTACACCTTC. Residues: CASSLSRGRYGYTF.

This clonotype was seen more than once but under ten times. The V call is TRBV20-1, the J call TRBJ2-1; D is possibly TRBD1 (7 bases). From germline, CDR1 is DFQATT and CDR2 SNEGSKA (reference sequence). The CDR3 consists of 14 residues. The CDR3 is CKEEGARSYNEQFF. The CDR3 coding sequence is TGCAAAGAGGAGGGGGCGAGGTCCTACAATGAGCAGTTCTTC.

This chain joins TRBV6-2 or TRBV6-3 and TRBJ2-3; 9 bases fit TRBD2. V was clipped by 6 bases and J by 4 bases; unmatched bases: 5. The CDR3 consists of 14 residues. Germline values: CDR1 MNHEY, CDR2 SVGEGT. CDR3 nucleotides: TGTGCCAGCAGAAGGGCGGGGGGGCCAGATACGCAGTATTTT. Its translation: CASRRAGGPDTQYF.

The CDR3 loop reads CASSYSTTGYEQYF. DNA for the CDR3: TGTGCCAGCAGTTACTCAACCACGGGGTACGAGCAGTACTTC. The chain joins TRBV6-5 to TRBJ2-7; D is possibly TRBD2 (5 bases). The CDR3 is 14 residues long. Germline V gives CDR1 MNHEY, CDR2 SVGAGI. V was cut by 0 bases and J by 4 bases, with 10 bases left in between.

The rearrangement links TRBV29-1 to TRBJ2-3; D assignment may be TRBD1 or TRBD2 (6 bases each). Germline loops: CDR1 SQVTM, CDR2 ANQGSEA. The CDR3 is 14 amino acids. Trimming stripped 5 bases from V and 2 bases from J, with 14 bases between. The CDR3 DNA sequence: TGCAGCGTTTTGTCGGGGGCCTCCACAGATACGCAGTATTTT. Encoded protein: CSVLSGASTDTQYF.

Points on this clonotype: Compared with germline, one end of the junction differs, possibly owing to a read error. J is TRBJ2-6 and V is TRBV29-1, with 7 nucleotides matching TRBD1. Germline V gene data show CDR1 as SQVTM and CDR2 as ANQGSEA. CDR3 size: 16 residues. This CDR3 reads CSVGPTGDSGANGLTF. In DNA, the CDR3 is TGCAGCGTTGGGCCAACAGGGGATTCCGGGGCCAACGGCCTGACTTTC.

The CDR3 protein is CASGGQGRLEQYF. The CDR3 nucleotides read TGTGCCAGCGGTGGGCAGGGGCGACTCGAGCAGTACTTC. The genes are TRBV6-1 and TRBJ2-7, with D perhaps matching TRBD1 (6 bases). V was cut by 8 bases and J by 6 bases, with 17 bases left in between. Germline loops: CDR1 MNHNS, CDR2 SASEGT. This CDR3 spans 13 amino acids.

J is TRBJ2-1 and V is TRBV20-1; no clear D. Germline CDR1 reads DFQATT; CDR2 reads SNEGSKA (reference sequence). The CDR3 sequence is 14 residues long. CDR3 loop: CSSTDGRSYNEQFF. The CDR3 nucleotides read TGCAGCTCCACGGACGGCCGCTCCTACAATGAGCAGTTCTTC.

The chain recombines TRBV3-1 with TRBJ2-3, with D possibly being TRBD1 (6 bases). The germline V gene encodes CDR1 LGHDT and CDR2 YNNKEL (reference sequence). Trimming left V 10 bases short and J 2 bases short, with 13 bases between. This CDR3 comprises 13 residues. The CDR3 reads CATRDTYTDTQYF. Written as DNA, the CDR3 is TGTGCCACTAGGGACACCTACACAGATACGCAGTATTTT.

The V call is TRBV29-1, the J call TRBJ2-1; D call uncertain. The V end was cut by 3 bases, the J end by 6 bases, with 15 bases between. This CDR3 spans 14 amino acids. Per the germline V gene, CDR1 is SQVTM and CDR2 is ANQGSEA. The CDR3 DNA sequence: TGCAGCGTTGAGGAACGTCACCCCCTCAATGAGCAGTTCTTC. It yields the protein CSVEERHPLNEQFF.

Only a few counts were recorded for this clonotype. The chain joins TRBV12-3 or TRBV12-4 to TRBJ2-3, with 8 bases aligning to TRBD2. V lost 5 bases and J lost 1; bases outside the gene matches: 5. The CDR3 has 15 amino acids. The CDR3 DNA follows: TGTGCCAGCAGTGCCGGACTAGCTGGCACAGATACGCAGTATTTT. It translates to CASSAGLAGTDTQYF.

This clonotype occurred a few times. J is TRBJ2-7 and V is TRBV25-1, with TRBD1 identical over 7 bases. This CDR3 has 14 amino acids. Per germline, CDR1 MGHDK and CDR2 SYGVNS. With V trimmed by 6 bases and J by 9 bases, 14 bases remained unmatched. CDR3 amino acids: CASRSGTALRLQYF. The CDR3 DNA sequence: TGTGCCAGCAGATCCGGGACAGCCTTACGCTTGCAGTACTTC.

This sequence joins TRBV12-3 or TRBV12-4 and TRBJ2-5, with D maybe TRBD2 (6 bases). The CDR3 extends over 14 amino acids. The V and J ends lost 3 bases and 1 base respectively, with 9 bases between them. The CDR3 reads CASSFPGGQETQYF. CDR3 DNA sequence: TGTGCCAGCAGTTTCCCCGGGGGCCAAGAGACCCAGTACTTC.

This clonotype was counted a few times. CDR3 DNA sequence: TGTGCCAGCAGCAGGATCGGGTACCAATACAATGAGCAGTTCTTC. As protein: CASSRIGYQYNEQFF. This chain connects TRBV7-2 to TRBJ2-1; D is ambiguous. Trimming cost V 5 bases and J 4 bases, with 15 bases left between them. CDR1 is SGHTA, CDR2 FQGNSA, per germline. The CDR3 loop spans 15 amino acids.

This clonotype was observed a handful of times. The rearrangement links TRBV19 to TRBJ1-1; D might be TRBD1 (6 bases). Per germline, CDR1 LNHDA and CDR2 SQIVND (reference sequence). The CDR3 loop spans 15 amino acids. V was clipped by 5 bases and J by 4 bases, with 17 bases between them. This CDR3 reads CASSSHRAGGTEAFF. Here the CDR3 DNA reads TGTGCCAGTAGTTCCCACAGGGCTGGCGGCACTGAAGCTTTCTTT.